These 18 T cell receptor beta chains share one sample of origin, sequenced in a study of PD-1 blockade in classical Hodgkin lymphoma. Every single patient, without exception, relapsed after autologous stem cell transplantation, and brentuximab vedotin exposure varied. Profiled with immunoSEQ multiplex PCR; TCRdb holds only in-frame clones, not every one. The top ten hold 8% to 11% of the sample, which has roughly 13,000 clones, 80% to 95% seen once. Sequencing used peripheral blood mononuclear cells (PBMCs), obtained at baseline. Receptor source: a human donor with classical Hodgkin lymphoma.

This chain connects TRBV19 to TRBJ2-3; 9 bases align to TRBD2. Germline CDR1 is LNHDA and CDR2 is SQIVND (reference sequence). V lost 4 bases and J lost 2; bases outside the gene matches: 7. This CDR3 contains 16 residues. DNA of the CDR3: TGTGCCAGTAGTAAACCAAGCGGGGGGACCACAGATACGCAGTATTTT. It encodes CASSKPSGGTTDTQYF.

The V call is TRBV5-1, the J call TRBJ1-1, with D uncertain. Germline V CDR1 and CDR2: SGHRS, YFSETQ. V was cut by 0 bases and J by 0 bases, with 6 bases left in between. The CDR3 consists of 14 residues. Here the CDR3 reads CASSLGAVNTEAFF. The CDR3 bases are TGCGCCAGCAGCTTGGGCGCGGTGAACACTGAAGCTTTCTTT.

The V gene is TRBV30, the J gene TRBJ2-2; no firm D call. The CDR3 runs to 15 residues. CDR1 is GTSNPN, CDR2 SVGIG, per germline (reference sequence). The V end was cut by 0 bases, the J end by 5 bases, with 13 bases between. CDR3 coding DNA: TGTGCCTGGAGTGTCGAAAGGATTACTACCGGGGAGCTGTTTTTT. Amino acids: CAWSVERITTGELFF.

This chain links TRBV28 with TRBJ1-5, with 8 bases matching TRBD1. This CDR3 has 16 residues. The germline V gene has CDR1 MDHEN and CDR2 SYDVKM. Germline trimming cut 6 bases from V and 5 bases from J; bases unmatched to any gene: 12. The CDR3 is CASSSYQGALDQPQHF. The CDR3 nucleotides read TGTGCCAGCAGCTCGTATCAGGGGGCCTTGGATCAGCCCCAGCATTTT.

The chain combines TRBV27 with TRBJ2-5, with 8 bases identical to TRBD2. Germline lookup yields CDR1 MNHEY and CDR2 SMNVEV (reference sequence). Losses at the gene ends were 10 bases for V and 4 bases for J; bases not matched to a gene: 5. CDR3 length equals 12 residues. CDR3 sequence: CATRGGRETQYF. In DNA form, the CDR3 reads TGTGCCACACGGGGGGGGAGAGAGACCCAGTACTTC.

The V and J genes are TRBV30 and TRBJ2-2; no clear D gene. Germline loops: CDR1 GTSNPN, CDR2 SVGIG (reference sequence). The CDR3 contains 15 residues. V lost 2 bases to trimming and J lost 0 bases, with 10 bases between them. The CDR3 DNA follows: TGTGCCTGGAGTAAGGGCCCCGCGAACACCGGGGAGCTGTTTTTT. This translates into CAWSKGPANTGELFF.

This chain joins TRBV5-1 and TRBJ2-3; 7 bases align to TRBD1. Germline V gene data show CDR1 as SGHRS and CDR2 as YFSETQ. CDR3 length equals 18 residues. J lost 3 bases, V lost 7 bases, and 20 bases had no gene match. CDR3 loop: CASVAGATGWDPTDTQYF. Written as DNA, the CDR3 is TGCGCCAGCGTAGCTGGAGCGACAGGGTGGGACCCAACAGATACGCAGTATTTT.

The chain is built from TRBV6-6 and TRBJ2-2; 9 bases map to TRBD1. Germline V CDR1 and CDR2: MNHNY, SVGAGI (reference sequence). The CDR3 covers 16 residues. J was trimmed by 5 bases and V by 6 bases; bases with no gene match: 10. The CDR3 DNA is TGTGCCAGCAGACCACAGGGGGCAGGGGCGACCGGGGAGCTGTTTTTT. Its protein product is CASRPQGAGATGELFF.

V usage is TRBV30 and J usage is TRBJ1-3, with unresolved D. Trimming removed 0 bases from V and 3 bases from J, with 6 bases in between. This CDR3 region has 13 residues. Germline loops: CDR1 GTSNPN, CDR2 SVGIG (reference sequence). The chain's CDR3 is CAWSVGGGNTIYF. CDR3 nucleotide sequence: TGTGCCTGGAGTGTAGGAGGTGGAAACACCATATATTTT.

This chain's CDR3 is CASSDVGRVGTGELFF. CDR3 sequence (DNA): TGTGCCAGCAGTGATGTTGGTCGGGTGGGCACCGGGGAGCTGTTTTTT. The rearrangement uses TRBV25-1 and TRBJ2-2; no clear D gene. Trimming removed 3 bases from V and 4 bases from J, with 15 bases in between. Germline CDR1 reads MGHDK; CDR2 reads SYGVNS. This CDR3 contains 16 residues.

CDR3 sequence (DNA): TGTGCCAGCAGCTTCGTGCTAGCGGGGGGAGAGACCCAGTACTTC. Translating it yields CASSFVLAGGETQYF. The gene calls are TRBV11-3 and TRBJ2-5; 11 bases fit TRBD2. This CDR3 comprises 15 residues. Looked up from germline, CDR1 is SGHNT and CDR2 is YENEEA. V lost 3 bases to trimming and J lost 4 bases; unmatched junction nucleotides: 4.

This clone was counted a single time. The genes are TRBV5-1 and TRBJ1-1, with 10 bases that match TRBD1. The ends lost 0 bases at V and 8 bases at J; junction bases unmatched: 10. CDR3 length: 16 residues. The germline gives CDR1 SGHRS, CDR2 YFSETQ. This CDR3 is CASSLDWRDRGLEAFF. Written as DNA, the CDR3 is TGCGCCAGCAGCTTGGATTGGCGGGACAGGGGATTAGAAGCTTTCTTT.

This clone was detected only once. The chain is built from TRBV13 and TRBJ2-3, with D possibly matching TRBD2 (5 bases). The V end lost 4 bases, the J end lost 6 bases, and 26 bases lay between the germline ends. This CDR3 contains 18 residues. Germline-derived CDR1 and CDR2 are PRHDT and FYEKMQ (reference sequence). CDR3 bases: TGTGCCAGCAGCTCCCTGGTCGAATGGCGGGTTATGGGGGATACGCAGTATTTT. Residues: CASSSLVEWRVMGDTQYF.

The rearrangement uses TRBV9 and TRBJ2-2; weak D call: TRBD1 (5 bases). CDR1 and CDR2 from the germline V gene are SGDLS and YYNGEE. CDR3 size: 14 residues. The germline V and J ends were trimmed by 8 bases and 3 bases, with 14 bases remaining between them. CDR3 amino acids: CASGARADTGELFF. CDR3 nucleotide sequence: TGTGCCAGTGGTGCCAGGGCCGACACCGGGGAGCTGTTTTTT.

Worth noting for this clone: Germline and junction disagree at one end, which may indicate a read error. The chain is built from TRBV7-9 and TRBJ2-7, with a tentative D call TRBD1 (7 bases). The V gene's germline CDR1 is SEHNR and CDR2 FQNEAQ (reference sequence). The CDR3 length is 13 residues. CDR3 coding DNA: TGTGCCAGCAGGCCGGCGGGCGGGACAGACAATACATTC. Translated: CASRPAGGTDNTF.

The CDR3 bases are TGTGCCAGCAGGGTTACTAGCGGGGGACCCTACGAGCAGTACTTC. It encodes CASRVTSGGPYEQYF. The gene calls are TRBV2 and TRBJ2-5, with 11 bases lining up with TRBD2. The J call may be mistaken, given a closer DNA end match to TRBJ2-7. The CDR3 loop spans 15 amino acids. CDR1 is SNHLY and CDR2 is FYNNEI in the germline V gene.

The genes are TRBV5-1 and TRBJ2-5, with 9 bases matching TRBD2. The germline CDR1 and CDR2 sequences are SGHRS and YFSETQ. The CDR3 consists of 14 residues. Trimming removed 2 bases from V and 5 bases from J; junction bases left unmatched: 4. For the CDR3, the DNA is TGCGCCAGCAGCTTCAGCGGGGGGCCGGAGACCCAGTACTTC. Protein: CASSFSGGPETQYF.

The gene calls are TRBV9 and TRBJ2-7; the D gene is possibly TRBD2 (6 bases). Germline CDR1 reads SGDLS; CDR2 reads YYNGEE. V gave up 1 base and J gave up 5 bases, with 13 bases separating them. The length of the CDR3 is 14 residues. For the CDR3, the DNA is TGTGCCAGCAGCGTATCCTGGCGGGGCGACGAGCAGTACTTC. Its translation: CASSVSWRGDEQYF. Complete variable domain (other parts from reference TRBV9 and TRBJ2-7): DSGVTQTPKHLITATGQRVTLRCSPRSGDLSVYWYQQSLDQGLQFLIQYYNGEERAKGNILERFSAQQFPDLHSELNLSSLELGDSALYFCASSVSWRGDEQYFGPGTRLTVT.